Below are 22 T cell receptor beta chains sequenced from a single sample in a study of Ad26.COV2.S vaccination and SARS-CoV-2 variants. TCRdb's copy holds only in-frame clones and misses some; the assay was immunoSEQ multiplex PCR. This repertoire shows about 390,000 clones, approximately 86% found once; its top ten account for 3.5%. This sample's treatment: approximately 18 received Ad26.COV2.S at low or high dose, single or two shots; five or six received placebo; per-sample allocation not given. The study sampled participants on day 63 after the first vaccine or placebo injection. This material consisted of peripheral blood, taken in a trial of Ad26.COV2.S vaccine versus placebo. Receptors were obtained from a person aged 18-60 years who received the Ad26.COV2.S COVID-19 vaccine or a placebo.

The rearrangement joins TRBV7-2 to TRBJ1-1; D gene unclear. Per germline, CDR1 SGHTA and CDR2 FQGNSA. V was trimmed by 2 bases and J by 8 bases, leaving 9 bases between them. This CDR3 has 12 amino acids. The CDR3 DNA reads TGTGCCAGCAGCTTAAGTTCCAGGGAAGCTTTCTTT. Translated, it gives CASSLSSREAFF. Full variable domain (outside the CDR3, taken from reference TRBV7-2 and TRBJ1-1): GAGVSQSPSNKVTEKGKDVELRCDPISGHTALYWYRQSLGQGLEFLIYFQGNSAPDKSGLPSDRFSAERTGGSVSTLTIQRTQQEDSAVYLCASSLSSREAFFGQGTRLTVV.

The V gene is TRBV11-2, the J gene TRBJ1-1; 10 positions match TRBD1. Trimming removed 5 bases from V and 7 bases from J; junction bases left unmatched: 7. CDR1 is SGHAT, CDR2 FQNNGV, per germline. CDR3 length: 14 residues. The CDR3 sequence: CASSGTGATGEAFF. The DNA of the CDR3 is TGTGCCAGCAGCGGGACAGGGGCGACGGGTGAAGCTTTCTTT.

The chain combines TRBV13 with TRBJ1-2; 9 bases are a match to TRBD1. The CDR3 runs 16 residues. CDR1 and CDR2 from the germline V gene are PRHDT and FYEKMQ (reference sequence). The trim removed 0 bases at V and 4 bases at J, leaving 6 bases unmatched. The CDR3 DNA follows: TGTGCCAGCAGCTTAGGTAGGGGGGGACAGGGCTATGGCTACACCTTC. This encodes CASSLGRGGQGYGYTF.

This rearrangement joins TRBV28 to TRBJ2-7; D uncertain. Trimming pared 2 bases from V and 5 bases from J, leaving 4 bases between. Germline-derived CDR1 and CDR2 are MDHEN and SYDVKM. The CDR3 has 11 amino acids. For the CDR3, the DNA is TGTGCCAGCAGTTTACTAAACGAGCAGTACTTC. This gives the protein CASSLLNEQYF.

The table lists this clone with a count of one. The V call is TRBV5-4, the J call TRBJ2-3, with 9 bases aligning to TRBD2. V lost 3 bases to trimming and J lost 1 base; unmatched junction nucleotides: 9. The CDR3 consists of 17 residues. CDR1 and CDR2 from the germline V gene are SGHNT and YYREEE (reference sequence). CDR3 in DNA: TGTGCCAGCAGCTCGTACCGTAGCGGGGGCCGCACAGATACGCAGTATTTT. Protein: CASSSYRSGGRTDTQYF.

The chain uses TRBV7-8 and TRBJ1-1; 9 nucleotides line up with TRBD1. CDR1 is SGHVS, CDR2 FQNEAQ, per germline. After removal of 5 bases from V and 1 base from J, the junction contained 5 bases not matched to a gene. The CDR3 has 15 amino acids. The CDR3 nucleotides are TGTGCCAGCAGCCAGTGGACAGGGGAGAACACTGAAGCTTTCTTT. Protein sequence: CASSQWTGENTEAFF. The whole variable domain, filled in from reference TRBV7-8 and TRBJ1-1, reads GAGVSQSPRYKVAKRGQDVALRCDPISGHVSLFWYQQALGQGPEFLTYFQNEAQLDKSGLPSDRFFAERPEGSVSTLKIQRTQQEDSAVYLCASSQWTGENTEAFFGQGTRLTVV.

This chain connects TRBV3-1 (or the pseudogene TRBV3-2) to TRBJ1-5; 10 nucleotides align to TRBD1. Germline V CDR1 and CDR2: LGHDT, YNNKEL (reference sequence). V was pared by 4 bases and J by 11 bases, with 14 bases of the junction left unmatched. The length of the CDR3 is 16 residues. The CDR3 here is CASSRGTGAHLRAQHF. The DNA for the CDR3 is TGTGCCAGCAGCCGCGGGACAGGGGCCCACTTGCGGGCCCAGCATTTT.

The V gene is TRBV15, the J gene TRBJ2-5, with TRBD2 as a possible D gene (6 bases). Germline V gives CDR1 LNHNV, CDR2 YYDKDF (reference sequence). Trimming left V 4 bases short and J 7 bases short, with 16 bases between. The CDR3 totals 14 residues. The CDR3 loop reads CATSTPLASATQYF. As DNA, the CDR3 is TGTGCCACCAGCACCCCTCTAGCGTCCGCGACCCAGTACTTC.

V gene TRBV6-6 combines with J gene TRBJ2-5; 7 bases are shared with TRBD1. CDR1 is MNHNY, CDR2 SVGAGI, per germline (reference sequence). The CDR3 has 15 residues. With V trimmed by 2 bases and J by 2 bases, 5 bases remained unmatched. The CDR3 DNA follows: TGTGCCAGCAGTTACGCCGGGACAGATCAAGAGACCCAGTACTTC. This codes for CASSYAGTDQETQYF.

The rearrangement links TRBV4-1 to TRBJ1-4, with TRBD1 identical over 7 bases. Per germline, CDR1 MGHRA and CDR2 YSYEKL. This CDR3 is built from 12 residues. Unmatched junction bases numbered 7, after V lost 4 bases and J lost 14 bases. The chain's CDR3 is CASSLRQGQLFF. CDR3 bases: TGCGCCAGCAGCCTTCGACAGGGACAGCTGTTTTTT.

This sequence joins TRBV14 and TRBJ2-7; D call uncertain. Germline CDR1 SGHDN, CDR2 FVKESK. V lost 4 bases, J lost 3 bases, and 10 bases lay in between. The CDR3 is made up of 13 amino acids. DNA of the CDR3: TGTGCCAGCAGCCTCGGACGGATCTACGAGCAGTACTTC. As protein: CASSLGRIYEQYF.

The chain employs TRBV13 and TRBJ2-3; unclear D gene. The CDR3 is 14 residues long. V shed 0 bases and J shed 0 bases, with 4 bases lying between them. Germline lookup yields CDR1 PRHDT and CDR2 FYEKMQ (reference sequence). DNA for the CDR3: TGTGCCAGCAGCTTAGGTCTGAGCACAGATACGCAGTATTTT. It encodes CASSLGLSTDTQYF.

V and J are TRBV7-2 and TRBJ1-2; D unclear. Trimming took 4 bases from V and 5 from J, leaving 14 bases between them. The germline V gene encodes CDR1 SGHTA and CDR2 FQGNSA. This CDR3 has 14 residues. DNA of the CDR3: TGTGCCAGCAGCTCGGAAAGGGTAGGGTATGGCTACACCTTC. This sequence encodes CASSSERVGYGYTF.

The gene calls are TRBV6-2 or TRBV6-3 and TRBJ2-7; the match to TRBD1 covers 8 bases. Germline lookup yields CDR1 MNHEY and CDR2 SVGEGT. The CDR3 totals 16 residues. Losses at the gene ends were 5 bases for V and 5 bases for J; bases not matched to a gene: 14. The CDR3 reads CASSAFGQGRRNEQYF. In nucleotides, the CDR3 is TGTGCCAGCAGTGCTTTCGGACAGGGAAGAAGGAACGAGCAGTACTTC.

The chain employs TRBV2 and TRBJ2-1; no clear D gene. This CDR3 spans 13 amino acids. The V and J ends lost 8 bases and 4 bases respectively, with 12 bases between them. Germline loops: CDR1 SNHLY, CDR2 FYNNEI. CDR3: CASGLVGYNEQFF. The DNA of the CDR3 is TGTGCCAGCGGCCTAGTAGGTTACAATGAGCAGTTCTTC.

The gene calls are TRBV6-2 or TRBV6-3 and TRBJ1-5; no clear D gene. Germline V gene lookup returns CDR1 MNHEY and CDR2 SVGEGT. Between the trimmed V and J ends, which lost 4 bases and 2 bases, there was a span of 3 bases. The CDR3 is 12 residues long. The CDR3 spells CASSLGNQPQHF. In DNA form, the CDR3 reads TGTGCCAGCAGTTTGGGCAATCAGCCCCAGCATTTT.

This chain connects TRBV4-3 to TRBJ2-3; D is unresolved. CDR1 is LGHNA and CDR2 is YSLEER in the germline V gene. V lost 0 bases, J lost 4 bases, and 5 bases lay in between. This CDR3 comprises 13 residues. In nucleotides, the CDR3 is TGCGCCAGCAGCCAAGATCCAGCAGATACGCAGTATTTT. This encodes CASSQDPADTQYF.

V gene TRBV3-1 (or the pseudogene TRBV3-2) combines with J gene TRBJ2-4; D not certain. Germline assignment: CDR1 LGHDT and CDR2 YNNKEL (reference sequence). The CDR3 sequence is 12 residues long. Trimming took 1 base from V and 9 from J, leaving 7 bases between them. The CDR3 DNA reads as TGTGCCAGCAGCCAAGCTTCTGGCATTCAGTACTTC. Protein product: CASSQASGIQYF.

The chain joins TRBV20-1 to TRBJ1-1; D gene unclear. Per the germline V gene, CDR1 is DFQATT and CDR2 is SNEGSKA (reference sequence). CDR3 length: 14 residues. The V gene lost 3 bases and the J gene lost 0 bases, with 11 bases spanning the gap. CDR3 loop: CSASHRNLNTEAFF. For the CDR3, the DNA is TGCAGTGCTAGTCACAGAAATCTGAACACTGAAGCTTTCTTT.

The chain is built from TRBV5-1 and TRBJ2-5; 13 nucleotides agree with TRBD2. The germline V gene encodes CDR1 SGHRS and CDR2 YFSETQ. The V and J ends lost 2 bases and 3 bases, in that order; junction bases with no gene match: 1. This CDR3 is 15 amino acids long. CDR3 sequence reads: CASSFGLAGEETQYF. The CDR3 coding sequence is TGCGCCAGCAGCTTCGGACTAGCGGGGGAAGAGACCCAGTACTTC.

This clone has a handful of counts. The genes are TRBV27 and TRBJ2-2, with 9 positions matching TRBD1. The CDR3 is made up of 14 amino acids. Per the germline V gene, CDR1 is MNHEY and CDR2 is SMNVEV (reference sequence). The V gene end was trimmed by 7 bases and the J gene end by 5 bases; junction bases not matched to a gene: 5. The CDR3 sequence is CASTGQGLTGELFF. CDR3 nucleotide sequence: TGTGCCAGCACCGGACAGGGGCTAACCGGGGAGCTGTTTTTT.

The V gene is TRBV5-1, the J gene TRBJ2-7; 7 nucleotides align to TRBD2. The V gene end was trimmed by 2 bases and the J gene end by 2 bases; junction bases not matched to a gene: 4. The CDR3 contains 14 residues. The germline V gene encodes CDR1 SGHRS and CDR2 YFSETQ. CDR3: CASSFGGSAYEQYF. In DNA, the CDR3 is TGCGCCAGCAGCTTCGGGGGGTCTGCCTACGAGCAGTACTTC.